The present T cell receptor (beta chain) was sequenced within a study of OX40 agonist ivuxolimab in advanced cancers. Study outcomes and limitations: Among some nonresponders, normalized T-cell clonal expansion was also low. Within 6 weeks, CD4+ and CD8+ blood T cells expanded clonally at 0.1 to 3.0 mg/kg.

The germline V gene encodes CDR1 MDHEN and CDR2 SYDVKM. The CDR3 has 15 residues. V shed 6 bases, J shed 5 bases, and the junction held 7 bases outside the gene matches. A word on this clone: What it binds is not known.

Clones were sequenced by immunoSEQ multiplex PCR, and TCRdb holds only the in-frame ones, with some missing. The sample carries about 53,000 clones, more than 70% recorded once. The clonotype originates from an adult with an advanced solid tumor such as melanoma, head and neck, liver or kidney cancer. Sample: CD4+ or CD8+ T cells sorted from blood, taken in a trial of the OX40 agonist ivuxolimab. This rearrangement joins TRBV28 to TRBJ1-4; TRBD1 matches at 9 bases. The CDR3 nucleotides are TGTGCCAGCAGCTCTGATGGACAGGGGAATGAAAAACTGTTTTTT. Translated: CASSSDGQGNEKLFF.